This T cell receptor (beta chain) was observed in a study of blood T cell repertoires in COVID-19. In the study overall: COVID-19 samples, acute and convalescent, were from the United States, Italy and Spain. Sources were T cells, B-cell-depleted T cells, or PBMCs; the material itself was cDNA or gDNA.

The CDR3 runs to 14 residues. V was pared by 5 bases and J by 5 bases, with 8 bases of the junction left unmatched. Germline loops: CDR1 SNHLY, CDR2 FYNNEI. Only in-frame clones appear in the TCRdb table, and some are missing; sequencing was by immunoSEQ multiplex PCR. This table has 250,000 to 300,000 clones, roughly 88% appearing once. Clinical histories supplied by participants themselves formed the basis of cohort assignment. The receptor's source is a woman aged 45-59 years who had recovered from COVID-19. This rearrangement joins TRBV2 to TRBJ1-2, with 7 bases identical to TRBD1. Sample: PBMCs or T cells enriched from blood (not recorded which). The CDR3 protein is CASSSTGSGYGYTF. In DNA form, the CDR3 reads TGTGCCAGCAGTTCGACAGGGTCGGGTTATGGCTACACCTTC.